This T cell receptor beta chain was documented in a study of blood T cell repertoires in COVID-19. Looking at the study overall: Both acute and convalescent COVID-19 samples were obtained from the United States, Italy and Spain. T cells, B-cell-depleted T cells, or PBMCs provided the cDNA or gDNA that served as material.

In the source study's methods: Quantification of nucleated cells was approximated via reference gene primer amplification. Repertoires were generated with immunoSEQ multiplex PCR, while TCRdb's copy carries only in-frame clones and drops some. The DNA gave D and trimming, while V, J and clone size come from that table. This sample yields some 89,000 clones, of which around nine tenths are seen a single time; less than 20% belongs to the top ten. V dropped 4 bases and J dropped 4 bases, with 16 bases sitting between them. The CDR3 totals 15 residues. Germline V gives CDR1 LGHDT, CDR2 YNNKEL (reference sequence).

This TCR came from a human donor in a cohort sampled during active COVID-19. Specimen: peripheral blood. The chain combines TRBV3-1 (or the pseudogene TRBV3-2) with TRBJ2-5; D possibly corresponds to TRBD1 (6 bases). This CDR3 reads CASSPFTGMGETQYF. Written as DNA, the CDR3 is TGTGCCAGCAGCCCCTTTACAGGGATGGGAGAGACCCAGTACTTC.